This T cell receptor beta chain appears in the sequencing data of a study of blood T cell repertoires in COVID-19. For the study at large: PBMCs, B-cell-depleted T cells, or T cells provided the cDNA or gDNA that made up the material.

Sequencing used immunoSEQ multiplex PCR; TCRdb keeps in-frame clones, though not all of them. The sample holds 150,000 to 200,000 clones, around 87% seen once. Germline V gives CDR1 LNHDA, CDR2 SQIVND (reference sequence). CDR3 size: 16 residues. V lost 3 bases to trimming and J lost 0 bases; unmatched junction nucleotides: 5. The receptor comes from a woman in her thirties or forties in a cohort exposed to, infected with or recovered from COVID-19 (not recorded which). J is TRBJ2-1 and V is TRBV19; 7 bases line up with TRBD2. The sequencing input was PBMCs or T cells enriched from blood (not recorded which). CDR3 bases: TGTGCCAGTAGTATGGCTAGCGGAAGCTCCTACAATGAGCAGTTCTTC. It specifies CASSMASGSSYNEQFF.